The T cell receptor (beta chain) under discussion was sequenced for a study of spatial heterogeneity in lung cancer. Germline CDR1 reads SGHRS; CDR2 reads YFSETQ. With V trimmed by 4 bases and J by 3 bases, 7 bases remained unmatched. The CDR3 spans 15 residues. This clonotype has at least ten counts. The time point was: sample taken at primary tumor resection. Unsorted whole RNA samples from tumor, nontumor lung or frozen PBMC were sequenced. Using its own MiXCR run on the 5' RACE reads, TCRdb lists one record per CDR3 protein. Of about 39,000 distinct CDR3 sequences in the sample, 3% to 3.5% were seen once.

Here the sequenced sample was normal lung tissue next to the tumor, taken at surgery. The receptor was derived from a male donor with early-stage non-small cell lung cancer. The chain uses TRBV5-1 and TRBJ2-5; 9 positions match TRBD1. The CDR3 spells CASSMTGGGKETQYF. CDR3 DNA sequence: TGCGCCAGCAGCATGACAGGGGGAGGGAAAGAGACCCAGTACTTC.